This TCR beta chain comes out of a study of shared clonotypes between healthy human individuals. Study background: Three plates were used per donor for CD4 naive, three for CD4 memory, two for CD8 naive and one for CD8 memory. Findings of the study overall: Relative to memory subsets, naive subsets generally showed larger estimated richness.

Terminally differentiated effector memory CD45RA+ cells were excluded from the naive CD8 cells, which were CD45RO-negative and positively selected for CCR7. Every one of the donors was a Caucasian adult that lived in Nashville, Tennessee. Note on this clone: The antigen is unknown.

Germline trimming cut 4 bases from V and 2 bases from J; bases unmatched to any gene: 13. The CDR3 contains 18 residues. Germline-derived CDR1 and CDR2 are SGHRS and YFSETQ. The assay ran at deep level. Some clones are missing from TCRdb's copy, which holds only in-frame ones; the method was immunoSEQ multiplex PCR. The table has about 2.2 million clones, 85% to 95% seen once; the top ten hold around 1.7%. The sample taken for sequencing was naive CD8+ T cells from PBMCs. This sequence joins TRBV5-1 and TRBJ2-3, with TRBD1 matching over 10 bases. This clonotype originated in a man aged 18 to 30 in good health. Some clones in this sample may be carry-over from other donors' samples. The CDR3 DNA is TGCGCCAGCAGCCTCACCCGAGAGACAGGGGGCATCACAGATACGCAGTATTTT. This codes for CASSLTRETGGITDTQYF.